A selection of T cell receptor beta chains follows, all from one sample in a study of graft-versus-host responses after intestinal transplantation. Sequenced by immunoSEQ multiplex PCR; TCRdb stores in-frame clones only, minus some. The table records 35,000 to 45,000 clones, over 90% of them present only once. Sequenced here: PBMCs, sampled around 730 days after intestinal transplantation. These receptors were obtained from a human patient who received an intestinal transplant, so some T cells may come from the graft donor. The CDR3 runs from the conserved cysteine through the conserved F or W. The D gene is left open where the match is weak. The size of a clone is reported for some rows only, either as once, few or many, or as a class for expanded clones.

CDR3aa: CASRPGLETQYF
CDR3nt: TGTGCCAGCAGGCCCGGGTTGGAGACCCAGTACTTC
d_gene: .
v_gene: TRBV7-9
abundance: .
j_gene: TRBJ2-5

CDR3aa: CASSLGVGSGNTIYF
CDR3nt: TGTGCCAGCAGCTTGGGAGTCGGTTCTGGAAACACCATATATTTT
d_gene: .
v_gene: TRBV5-5
abundance: .
j_gene: TRBJ1-3

CDR3aa: CASSLAGGYNEQFF
CDR3nt: TGTGCCAGCAGCTTAGCGGGGGGGTACAATGAGCAGTTCTTC
d_gene: TRBD2
v_gene: TRBV7-6
abundance: .
j_gene: TRBJ2-1

CDR3aa: CASSIGQSYEQYF
CDR3nt: TGTGCCAGCAGCATAGGACAGTCCTACGAGCAGTACTTC
d_gene: .
v_gene: TRBV28
abundance: .
j_gene: TRBJ2-7

CDR3aa: CASCPGLAGETQYF
CDR3nt: TGTGCCAGCTGTCCGGGACTAGCAGGAGAGACCCAGTACTTC
d_gene: TRBD2
v_gene: TRBV7-7
abundance: .
j_gene: TRBJ2-5

CDR3aa: CASSFNGQGRAGYTF
CDR3nt: TGTGCCAGCAGTTTCAATGGACAGGGGCGAGCTGGCTACACCTTC
d_gene: TRBD1
v_gene: TRBV6-6
abundance: .
j_gene: TRBJ1-2

CDR3aa: CASSQGRGLVSYEQFF
CDR3nt: TGCGCCAGCAGCCAAGGGAGGGGACTAGTGAGTTATGAGCAGTTCTTC
d_gene: TRBD2
v_gene: TRBV4-1
abundance: .
j_gene: TRBJ2-1

CDR3aa: CASSFIGWTGFHNEQFF
CDR3nt: TGTGCCAGCAGTTTTATAGGGTGGACAGGGTTCCACAATGAGCAGTTCTTC
d_gene: TRBD1
v_gene: TRBV28
abundance: .
j_gene: TRBJ2-1

CDR3aa: CASRPSGVYNEQFF
CDR3nt: TGTGCCAGCAGACCGAGCGGGGTCTACAATGAGCAGTTCTTC
d_gene: TRBD2
v_gene: TRBV27
abundance: .
j_gene: TRBJ2-1

CDR3aa: CASSPPSRAGEKLFF
CDR3nt: TGTGCCAGCTCACCACCCTCCAGGGCTGGGGAAAAACTGTTTTTT
d_gene: .
v_gene: TRBV18
abundance: .
j_gene: TRBJ1-4

CDR3aa: CASSLERYEQYF
CDR3nt: TGTGCCAGCAGCTTAGAACGCTACGAGCAGTACTTC
d_gene: .
v_gene: TRBV7-9
abundance: .
j_gene: TRBJ2-7

CDR3aa: CASSLGDYEQFF
CDR3nt: TGTGCCAGCAGCTTAGGGGACTATGAGCAGTTCTTC
d_gene: .
v_gene: TRBV7-9
abundance: once
j_gene: TRBJ2-1

CDR3aa: CAWSVLIGSREQYF
CDR3nt: TGTGCCTGGAGTGTACTCATAGGGAGTCGCGAGCAGTACTTC
d_gene: .
v_gene: TRBV30
abundance: once
j_gene: TRBJ2-7

CDR3aa: CASSLPQTSYNEQFF
CDR3nt: TGTGCCAGCAGCCTACCCCAGACCTCCTACAATGAGCAGTTCTTC
d_gene: .
v_gene: TRBV28
abundance: once
j_gene: TRBJ2-1

CDR3aa: CASSLKGVPLGYSEAFF
CDR3nt: TGTGCCAGCAGTCTAAAAGGGGTCCCTCTCGGCTATTCTGAAGCTTTCTTT
d_gene: .
v_gene: TRBV28
abundance: .
j_gene: TRBJ1-1

CDR3aa: CASSYRAELNYGYTF
CDR3nt: TGTGCCAGCAGTTACAGGGCAGAACTTAACTATGGCTACACCTTC
d_gene: .
v_gene: TRBV6-6
abundance: .
j_gene: TRBJ1-2

CDR3aa: CASSLVGALLNGELFF
CDR3nt: TGTGCCAGCAGCTTAGTTGGGGCTCTCCTTAACGGGGAGCTGTTTTTT
d_gene: .
v_gene: TRBV7-6
abundance: .
j_gene: TRBJ2-2

CDR3aa: CASSYRGGDTQYF
CDR3nt: TGTGCCAGCAGCTACCGGGGGGGAGATACGCAGTATTTT
d_gene: TRBD2
v_gene: TRBV7-2
abundance: .
j_gene: TRBJ2-3

CDR3aa: CASTPGPGLAEAFF
CDR3nt: TGTGCCAGCACCCCGGGTCCCGGATTGGCTGAAGCTTTCTTT
d_gene: .
v_gene: TRBV6-6
abundance: once
j_gene: TRBJ1-1

CDR3aa: CASSSRSGLQETQYF
CDR3nt: TGTGCCAGCAGCAGTCGAAGCGGGCTCCAAGAGACCCAGTACTTC
d_gene: .
v_gene: TRBV7-6
abundance: .
j_gene: TRBJ2-5

CDR3aa: CASSSDYNSPLHF
CDR3nt: TGTGCCAGCAGCTCGGATTATAATTCACCCCTCCACTTT
d_gene: .
v_gene: TRBV7-3
abundance: once
j_gene: TRBJ1-6

CDR3aa: CASSRGRVPEAFF
CDR3nt: TGTGCCAGTAGTCGGGGAAGGGTCCCTGAAGCTTTCTTT
d_gene: .
v_gene: TRBV19
abundance: once
j_gene: TRBJ1-1

CDR3aa: CGTGTSGPLDTGELFF
CDR3nt: TGCGGAACCGGGACTAGCGGGCCGCTGGACACCGGGGAGCTGTTTTTT
d_gene: TRBD2
v_gene: TRBV29-1
abundance: .
j_gene: TRBJ2-2

CDR3aa: CASSGSSGRNTGELFF
CDR3nt: TGTGCCAGCAGCGGCTCTAGCGGGAGGAACACCGGGGAGCTGTTTTTT
d_gene: TRBD2
v_gene: TRBV5-6
abundance: once
j_gene: TRBJ2-2

CDR3aa: CASSWRLAEPTLAKNIQYF
CDR3nt: TGCGCCAGCAGCTGGAGACTAGCGGAGCCTACCCTAGCCAAAAACATTCAGTACTTC
d_gene: TRBD2
v_gene: TRBV4-1
abundance: .
j_gene: TRBJ2-4

CDR3aa: CASSSTPGGGAEAFF
CDR3nt: TGTGCCAGTAGTTCCACCCCCGGCGGGGGAGCTGAAGCTTTCTTT
d_gene: .
v_gene: TRBV19
abundance: once
j_gene: TRBJ1-1

CDR3aa: CASSPQTGYNQPQHF
CDR3nt: TGTGCCAGCAGTCCCCAGACAGGGTACAATCAGCCCCAGCATTTT
d_gene: TRBD1
v_gene: TRBV6-5
abundance: .
j_gene: TRBJ1-5

CDR3aa: CASSFRRGSTDTQYF
CDR3nt: TGTGCCAGCAGCTTTCGGCGGGGGAGCACAGATACGCAGTATTTT
d_gene: TRBD2
v_gene: TRBV7-9
abundance: .
j_gene: TRBJ2-3

CDR3aa: CASSPGVRVRNYGYTF
CDR3nt: TGTGCCAGCAGCCCAGGGGTTCGGGTGCGGAACTATGGCTACACCTTC
d_gene: .
v_gene: TRBV5-6
abundance: .
j_gene: TRBJ1-2

CDR3aa: CASSYFGQTNEQFF
CDR3nt: TGTGCCAGCAGTTACTTCGGACAGACGAATGAGCAGTTCTTC
d_gene: .
v_gene: TRBV6-5
abundance: .
j_gene: TRBJ2-1

CDR3aa: CASSYSVSEYEQYF
CDR3nt: TGTGCCAGCAGTTACTCGGTGTCCGAATACGAGCAGTACTTC
d_gene: .
v_gene: TRBV6-6
abundance: .
j_gene: TRBJ2-7

CDR3aa: CATSRDFGSTYEQYF
CDR3nt: TGTGCCACCAGCAGAGATTTCGGGTCCACCTACGAGCAGTACTTC
d_gene: .
v_gene: TRBV15
abundance: .
j_gene: TRBJ2-7

CDR3aa: CASSLAALPTDTQYF
CDR3nt: TGTGCCAGCAGTTTAGCGGCTCTACCCACAGATACGCAGTATTTT
d_gene: .
v_gene: TRBV6-5
abundance: .
j_gene: TRBJ2-3

CDR3aa: CASSLPGKETQYF
CDR3nt: TGTGCCAGCAGCTTACCAGGGAAGGAGACCCAGTACTTC
d_gene: .
v_gene: TRBV7-9
abundance: .
j_gene: TRBJ2-5

CDR3aa: CASSYTTSSAEQYF
CDR3nt: TGTGCCAGCAGCTACACAACGTCGAGTGCCGAGCAGTACTTC
d_gene: .
v_gene: TRBV11-2
abundance: .
j_gene: TRBJ2-7

CDR3aa: CASSIGGQSGQYF
CDR3nt: TGTGCCAGTAGTATAGGAGGGCAGTCGGGGCAGTACTTC
d_gene: .
v_gene: TRBV19
abundance: .
j_gene: TRBJ2-7

CDR3aa: CASSPEVFPDTQYF
CDR3nt: TGTGCCAGCTCACCAGAGGTGTTCCCAGATACGCAGTATTTT
d_gene: .
v_gene: TRBV18
abundance: .
j_gene: TRBJ2-3

CDR3aa: CASRPAPDQAKNIQYF
CDR3nt: TGTGCAAGTCGCCCCGCCCCAGACCAGGCCAAAAACATTCAGTACTTC
d_gene: .
v_gene: TRBV12-2
abundance: .
j_gene: TRBJ2-4

CDR3aa: CSARGNNEQFF
CDR3nt: TGCAGTGCTAGAGGAAACAATGAGCAGTTCTTC
d_gene: .
v_gene: TRBV20-1
abundance: once
j_gene: TRBJ2-1

CDR3aa: CASSWTGGGQYF
CDR3nt: TGTGCCAGCAGTTGGACGGGAGGAGGGCAGTATTTT
d_gene: TRBD2
v_gene: TRBV6-6
abundance: .
j_gene: TRBJ2-3

CDR3aa: CASSLGQGDNEQFF
CDR3nt: TGTGCCAGCAGCCTGGGACAGGGTGACAATGAGCAGTTCTTC
d_gene: TRBD1
v_gene: TRBV7-9
abundance: .
j_gene: TRBJ2-1

CDR3aa: CASSMVLAVWQPTDTQYF
CDR3nt: TGTGCCAGTAGTATGGTCCTGGCAGTTTGGCAACCCACAGATACGCAGTATTTT
d_gene: .
v_gene: TRBV19
abundance: once
j_gene: TRBJ2-3